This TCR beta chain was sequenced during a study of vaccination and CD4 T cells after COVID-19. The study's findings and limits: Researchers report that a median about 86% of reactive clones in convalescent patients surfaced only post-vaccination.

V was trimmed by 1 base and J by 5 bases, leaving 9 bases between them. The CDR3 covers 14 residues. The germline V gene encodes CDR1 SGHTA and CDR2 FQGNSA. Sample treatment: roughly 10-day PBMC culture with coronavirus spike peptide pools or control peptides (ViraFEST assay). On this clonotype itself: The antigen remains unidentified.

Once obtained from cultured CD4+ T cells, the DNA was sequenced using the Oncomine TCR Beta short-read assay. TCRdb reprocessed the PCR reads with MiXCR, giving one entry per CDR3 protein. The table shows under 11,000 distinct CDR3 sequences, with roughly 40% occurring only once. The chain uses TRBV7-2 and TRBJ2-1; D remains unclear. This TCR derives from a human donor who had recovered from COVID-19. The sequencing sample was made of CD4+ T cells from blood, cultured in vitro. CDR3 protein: CASSLEVGHNEQFF. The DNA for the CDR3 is TGTGCCAGCAGCTTAGAAGTTGGTCACAATGAGCAGTTCTTC.